Presented here are 12 T cell receptor beta chains from one specimen sequenced in a study of response to subunit inactivated influenza vaccine. TCRdb reprocessed the RT-PCR reads with MiXCR, giving one entry per CDR3 protein. The profile shows hundreds of thousands of distinct CDR3 sequences, 7.6% of them singletons. The sequences come from PBMCs from blood, collected roughly 24 months after vaccination. The source of these receptors is a man between 50 and 70 years old who received an inactivated influenza vaccine.

This chain uses TRBV4-2 with TRBJ1-4; no clear D. Trimming pared 0 bases from V and 1 base from J, leaving 12 bases between. The CDR3 covers 17 residues. Germline V gene data show CDR1 as LGHNA and CDR2 as YNFKEQ. CDR3 amino acids: CASSQEAVRVTNEKLFF. Written as DNA, the CDR3 is TGTGCCAGCAGCCAAGAGGCCGTTCGGGTAACTAATGAAAAACTGTTTTTT.

The rearrangement joins TRBV6-2 or TRBV6-3 to TRBJ1-5; 12 nucleotides align to TRBD1. CDR1 is MNHEY and CDR2 is SVGEGT in the germline V gene. V lost 2 bases, J lost 1 base, and 9 bases stayed unmatched. CDR3 length: 19 residues. CDR3 region: CASSYSPGTGGMSNQPQHF. CDR3 in DNA: TGTGCCAGCAGTTACAGTCCTGGGACAGGGGGCATGAGCAATCAGCCCCAGCATTTT.

Concerning this clonotype itself: A read error may explain this, as a much larger clone is one base away. V usage is TRBV24-1 and J usage is TRBJ1-1; D gene unclear. The CDR3 consists of 14 residues. V was clipped by 7 bases and J by 3 bases, with 14 bases between them. CDR1 is KGHDR, CDR2 SFDVKD, per germline. This CDR3 is CATRPARGYTEAFF. The DNA for the CDR3 is TGTGCCACCAGGCCCGCGCGGGGATACACTGAAGCTTTCTTT.

This clonotype has a count of ten or more. The J gene is TRBJ2-1, the V gene TRBV5-1; 7 positions agree with TRBD2. Germline V gene lookup returns CDR1 SGHRS and CDR2 YFSETQ. V gave up 5 bases and J gave up 4 bases; unmatched junction bases: 6. CDR3 length equals 14 residues. CDR3 nucleotides: TGCGCCAGCAGTGATGCTAGCGGTTACAATGAGCAGTTCTTC. Translated: CASSDASGYNEQFF.

A few counts support this clonotype. The rearrangement joins TRBV2 to TRBJ1-6, with 7 bases lining up with TRBD1. This CDR3 spans 14 amino acids. V shed 7 bases and J 5 bases; nucleotides not matched to a gene: 5. Germline V gene sequence: CDR1 SNHLY, CDR2 FYNNEI. CDR3 nucleotide sequence: TGTGCCAGCACCCGGGACAGAGATAATTCACCCCTCCACTTT. It codes for CASTRDRDNSPLHF. Drawing the rest from reference TRBV2 and TRBJ1-6, the complete variable domain is EPEVTQTPSHQVTQMGQEVILRCVPISNHLYFYWYRQILGQKVEFLVSFYNNEISEKSEIFDDQFSVERPDGSNFTLKIRSTKLEDSAMYFCASTRDRDNSPLHFGNGTRLTVT.

The chain couples TRBV20-1 to TRBJ1-4; possible D gene TRBD1, 6 bases. CDR3 length: 16 amino acids. The germline V gene encodes CDR1 DFQATT and CDR2 SNEGSKA (reference sequence). V shed 0 bases and J shed 4 bases, with 15 bases lying between them. This chain's CDR3 is CSAREPSGALNEKLFF. The CDR3 bases are TGCAGTGCTAGAGAGCCTTCAGGGGCTCTTAATGAAAAACTGTTTTTT.

In its sample, this clonotype was seen many times. The chain is built from TRBV5-4 and TRBJ2-1; TRBD2 agrees at 7 bases. The CDR3 length is 16 residues. V lost 7 bases, J lost 0 bases, and 10 bases stayed unmatched. CDR1 is SGHNT and CDR2 is YYREEE in the germline V gene (reference sequence). The CDR3 DNA reads as TGTGCCAGCTCGCTTGGGCGGGGGATCTCCTACAATGAGCAGTTCTTC. Translating it yields CASSLGRGISYNEQFF.

There are a few counts of this clonotype. CDR3 in amino acids: CASSLQNTIYF. The CDR3 bases are TGTGCCAGCAGTTTACAGAACACCATATATTTT. The chain has TRBV12-3 or TRBV12-4 and TRBJ1-3; D ambiguous. The ends were cut back, 2 bases at V and 7 bases at J, with 3 bases in the middle. The CDR3 has 11 amino acids.

This clonotype appeared many times. V and J are TRBV5-1 and TRBJ1-2; TRBD1 might be the D (5 bases). With 0 bases removed from V and 3 bases from J, the gap between germline ends came to 12 bases. The germline V gene has CDR1 SGHRS and CDR2 YFSETQ. The CDR3 consists of 15 residues. The CDR3 DNA is TGCGCCAGCAGCTTGGCCTTGAGGGGTGACTATGGCTACACCTTC. Translating gives CASSLALRGDYGYTF.

This clonotype has more than one count but fewer than ten. This chain connects TRBV5-5 to TRBJ2-7; no clear D. Germline CDR1 is SGHKS and CDR2 is YYEKEE (reference sequence). The CDR3 spans 13 residues. V was clipped by 3 bases and J by 2 bases, with 9 bases between them. In DNA form, the CDR3 reads TGTGCCAGCAGCTCGACGGTTACCTACGAGCAGTACTTC. It specifies CASSSTVTYEQYF.

V gene TRBV6-6 combines with J gene TRBJ1-2; unclear D gene. CDR1 and CDR2 (germline): MNHNY, SVGAGI (reference sequence). This CDR3 region has 13 residues. Between the trimmed V and J ends, which lost 2 bases and 2 bases, there was a span of 6 bases. The CDR3 protein is CASSYGWNYGYTF. The CDR3 DNA is TGTGCCAGCAGTTACGGGTGGAACTATGGCTACACCTTC.

This clonotype appeared once. This chain uses TRBV6-5 with TRBJ2-7, with D tentatively TRBD1 or TRBD2 (5 bases each). Germline V gene data show CDR1 as MNHEY and CDR2 as SVGAGI. The CDR3 covers 12 residues. V lost 11 bases to trimming and J lost 2 bases, with 13 bases between them. The CDR3 region has the DNA TGTGCCGCGACGGGACCAGCCTACGAGCAGTACTTC. Its translation: CAATGPAYEQYF.